The rows below give T cell receptor beta chains drawn from one sample of a study of shared clonotypes between healthy human individuals. Generated by immunoSEQ multiplex PCR, the TCRdb table keeps only in-frame clones and is missing some. The sample consists of around 1.9 million clones, about 94% of them appearing once. Sequencing was performed on naive CD8+ T cells from PBMCs. These receptors originate from a man between 18 and 35 years old in good health. Some clones in this sample may be carry-over from other donors' samples. CDR3s include the opening cysteine and the closing phenylalanine or tryptophan. Fields, in order: CDR3 length, D gene, clone size, V gene, CDR3 protein. The D gene is left open where the match is weak. Clone size is not always given. Where it is, it says once, few, many or a class for expanded clones.

length: 13; D: -; size: -; V: TRBV5-5; CDR3: CASSRIGTGELFF
length: 14; D: -; size: few; V: TRBV27; CDR3: CASRPGWGGNTIYF
length: 15; D: TRBD1; size: -; V: TRBV15; CDR3: CATSSRRTGAREQYF
length: 13; D: -; size: -; V: TRBV9; CDR3: CASSVAGGNEQFF
length: 13; D: -; size: -; V: TRBV7-3; CDR3: CASSLQGYYGYTF
length: 13; D: -; size: -; V: TRBV28; CDR3: CASSLFHGAEAFF
length: 11; D: -; size: -; V: TRBV25-1; CDR3: CASEDGYEQYF
length: 13; D: -; size: -; V: TRBV10-3; CDR3: CAISETATYEQYF
length: 14; D: TRBD1; size: -; V: TRBV27; CDR3: CASRRDRGNTEAFF
length: 15; D: -; size: -; V: TRBV7-9; CDR3: CASSPQGSSTDTQYF
length: 16; D: -; size: -; V: TRBV7-2; CDR3: CASSLAEMGPNEKLFF
length: 15; D: TRBD2; size: -; V: TRBV27; CDR3: CASSPRLAGSYEQYF
length: 12; D: -; size: -; V: TRBV7-3; CDR3: CASSLRGNEQFF
length: 16; D: TRBD2; size: -; V: TRBV7-2; CDR3: CASSSLAGGPNGELFF
length: 13; D: -; size: -; V: TRBV5-4; CDR3: CASSFDGIDIQYF
length: 13; D: -; size: -; V: TRBV2; CDR3: CASIGPPYNEQFF
length: 17; D: TRBD2; size: -; V: TRBV2; CDR3: CASSELTSGRGTDTQYF
length: 13; D: -; size: -; V: TRBV18; CDR3: CASSPRVQETQYF
length: 17; D: TRBD1; size: -; V: TRBV9; CDR3: CASSLRPRDRVTDTQYF
length: 16; D: TRBD1; size: -; V: TRBV15; CDR3: CATSVGQGRVNQPQHF
length: 14; D: -; size: once; V: TRBV28; CDR3: CASSFPGYTDTQYF
length: 15; D: -; size: -; V: TRBV4-1; CDR3: CASSLSDATNEKLFF
length: 13; D: -; size: -; V: TRBV2; CDR3: CASSGWGGETQYF
length: 14; D: -; size: -; V: TRBV7-2; CDR3: CASSDRDSYYEQYF
length: 16; D: -; size: -; V: TRBV7-9; CDR3: CASSLGRGPSPVGYTF
length: 13; D: -; size: -; V: TRBV29-1; CDR3: CSVTGTSSYEQYF
length: 14; D: -; size: -; V: TRBV28; CDR3: CASSFVGLNYEQYF
length: 12; D: -; size: -; V: TRBV28; CDR3: CASSFTLEKLFF
length: 19; D: TRBD2; size: -; V: TRBV2; CDR3: CASSVFVGGLHPSTDTQYF
length: 13; D: -; size: few; V: TRBV28; CDR3: CASSFSGVTEAFF
length: 19; D: -; size: -; V: TRBV15; CDR3: CATSRDSPVLRGRGETQYF
length: 13; D: -; size: -; V: TRBV5-1; CDR3: CASSLNRFYGYTF
length: 19; D: -; size: -; V: TRBV4-2; CDR3: CASSQGSSRLIGSPYEQYF
length: 14; D: TRBD2; size: -; V: TRBV6-5; CDR3: CASTILAETGELFF
length: 13; D: -; size: -; V: TRBV28; CDR3: CASREGLKYEQYF
length: 18; D: TRBD2; size: -; V: TRBV13; CDR3: CASSLEGLAGARGNEQFF
length: 13; D: -; size: -; V: TRBV6-5; CDR3: CASSYDSNQPQHF
length: 18; D: TRBD1; size: -; V: TRBV7-9; CDR3: CASSLGGQGAWSNQPQHF
length: 13; D: -; size: -; V: TRBV5-1; CDR3: CASSFWGNYGYTF
length: 16; D: -; size: -; V: TRBV5-1; CDR3: CASSPPRVGARLEQYF
length: 15; D: -; size: -; V: TRBV6-6; CDR3: CASSYSGGGHYEQYF